Reported below is one T cell receptor (beta chain). The data belong to a study of blood T cell repertoires in COVID-19. Profiling relied on immunoSEQ multiplex PCR, and the TCRdb table lists in-frame clones only, not all of them. This sample has around 270,000 clones, with 88% found just once. The source of this sequence is a man between 60 and 75 years old who had recovered from COVID-19. The sequenced sample consisted of peripheral blood.

The CDR3 loop reads CASSQGFLAGGVSYEQYF. DNA of the CDR3: TGCGCCAGCAGCCAGGGGTTCCTAGCGGGGGGTGTCTCCTACGAGCAGTACTTC. The chain recombines TRBV4-1 with TRBJ2-7; 11 bases agree with TRBD2. There are 18 residues in the CDR3. The trim removed 3 bases at V and 0 bases at J, leaving 10 bases unmatched. Germline CDR1 reads MGHRA; CDR2 reads YSYEKL.